A selection of T cell receptor beta chains follows, all from one sample in a study of CD8+ T cells in alopecia areata. Profiling relied on immunoSEQ multiplex PCR, and the TCRdb table lists in-frame clones only, not all of them. Among 110,000 or so clones listed, 58% were seen once. This material consisted of CD8+ T cells sorted from blood, taken at week 4, from a patient treated with tofacitinib. These TCRs come from a human donor with alopecia areata. Each CDR3 is given with its conserved first and last residue. A D gene is named only where the DNA matches it firmly. Rows may omit the clone size; those that give it use once, few, many or a size class.

cdr3_nt	cdr3_aa	d_call	clone_size	j_call	v_call
TGTGCCAGCAGCCAGGGACTAGCGGGGGGGCCTAGCACAGATACGCAGTATTTT	CASSQGLAGGPSTDTQYF	TRBD2	.	TRBJ2-3	TRBV4-2
TGTGCCAGCACTAGACTAGCGGATTACAATGAGCAGTTCTTC	CASTRLADYNEQFF	TRBD2	few	TRBJ2-1	TRBV28
TGCGCCAGCAGCTTGCGTAGCAATCAGCCCCAGCATTTT	CASSLRSNQPQHF	.	few	TRBJ1-5	TRBV5-1
TGTGCCAGCAGCTTTTCGTTGCGAACCACAGATACGCAGTATTTT	CASSFSLRTTDTQYF	.	few	TRBJ2-3	TRBV7-2
TGTGCCACCAGCAGAGATCACGGCACCGGGGGCCGAGGAAACACCATATATTTT	CATSRDHGTGGRGNTIYF	.	.	TRBJ1-3	TRBV15
TGTGCCAGCAGCCCAAGGCAGGGGGAGTTCTATGGCTACACCTTC	CASSPRQGEFYGYTF	TRBD1	few	TRBJ1-2	TRBV25-1
TGCAGCGTCGTTACGGGGGCCACTGAAGCTTTCTTT	CSVVTGATEAFF	.	.	TRBJ1-1	TRBV29-1
TGTGCCAGCAATTGGCCAGGGGGCGCGGCTGAAGCTTTCTTT	CASNWPGGAAEAFF	TRBD1	.	TRBJ1-1	TRBV2
TGTGCCTGGATGGGTATCCAAGAGACCCAGTACTTC	CAWMGIQETQYF	.	.	TRBJ2-5	TRBV30
TGTGCCTGGAGTGTGCAGGGAGGTGACACTGAAGCTTTCTTT	CAWSVQGGDTEAFF	.	once	TRBJ1-1	TRBV30
TGTGCCACCAGCAGAGATCGAGACGAGCAGTACTTC	CATSRDRDEQYF	.	.	TRBJ2-7	TRBV15
TGCAGCGTTGTTTTAGCTCGGGGGGAGCTGTTTTTT	CSVVLARGELFF	.	few	TRBJ2-2	TRBV29-1
TGCGCCAGCAGCCCTGGACAGGGAGCAACTAATGAAAAACTGTTTTTT	CASSPGQGATNEKLFF	TRBD1	few	TRBJ1-4	TRBV5-1
TGTGCCACCAGCAGAGATCTAGGGTGGGGAGAGACCCAGTACTTC	CATSRDLGWGETQYF	.	.	TRBJ2-5	TRBV15
TGTGCCTGGAGTGTATCCGCCGGAGCCAACACTGAAGCTTTCTTT	CAWSVSAGANTEAFF	.	.	TRBJ1-1	TRBV30
TGTGCCTGGAGTGTAATTCAGGGGGCAGGCTACACCTTC	CAWSVIQGAGYTF	TRBD1	.	TRBJ1-2	TRBV30
TGTGCCAGCAGTGTCAGGGGTACTGAAGCTTTCTTT	CASSVRGTEAFF	.	.	TRBJ1-1	TRBV25-1
TGCGCCAGCAGCTTGGAAAGCAGGCAGTACTTC	CASSLESRQYF	.	.	TRBJ2-7	TRBV5-1
TGCAGCGGAAGGACTCGCGAGTACAATGAGCAGTTCTTC	CSGRTREYNEQFF	.	.	TRBJ2-1	TRBV29-1
TGTGCCTGGAGTGTCGGACAGGTTCACCAGCCCCAGCATTTT	CAWSVGQVHQPQHF	TRBD1	.	TRBJ1-5	TRBV30
TGCAGCGTTGAGAATGGTGGGGACACTGAAGCTTTCTTT	CSVENGGDTEAFF	.	.	TRBJ1-1	TRBV29-1
TGTGCCAGCAGCTTAAGGGCAGTCCAAGAGACCCAGTACTTC	CASSLRAVQETQYF	.	.	TRBJ2-5	TRBV13
TGTGCCAGCAGCTTTCGGGAGAACACTGAAGCTTTCTTT	CASSFRENTEAFF	.	.	TRBJ1-1	TRBV7-9
TGCGCCAGCGGATTCGACAGCCCCTACGAGCAGTACTTC	CASGFDSPYEQYF	.	few	TRBJ2-7	TRBV5-1